This T cell receptor beta chain was observed in a study of Ad26.COV2.S vaccination and SARS-CoV-2 variants. Findings and caveats of the study: Considerable breadth of spike-specific CD8+ and CD4+ T cell responses has reportedly been documented following vaccination.

Indicated treatment: approximately 18 received Ad26.COV2.S at low or high dose, single or two shots; roughly five received placebo; per-sample allocation not given. Samples analyzed were those drawn on day 63 after the first vaccine or placebo injection. Repertoires were generated with immunoSEQ multiplex PCR, while TCRdb's copy carries only in-frame clones and drops some. The sample lists around 300,000 clones; approximately 87% were seen once. This clone was seen a handful of times. Antigen specificity is unknown. The CDR3 totals 11 residues. Looked up from germline, CDR1 is MDHEN and CDR2 is SYDVKM. Trimming left V 6 bases short and J 7 bases short, with 9 bases between.

The sample consisted of peripheral blood, taken in a trial of Ad26.COV2.S vaccine versus placebo. This TCR was sampled from a person aged 18-65 years who received the Ad26.COV2.S COVID-19 vaccine or a placebo. The V gene is TRBV28, the J gene TRBJ1-1; possibly TRBD1 for D (5 bases). CDR3 nucleotides: TGTGCCAGCAGGGGACGGTTTGAAGCTTTCTTT. It encodes CASRGRFEAFF.